The rows below give T cell receptor beta chains drawn from one sample of a study of blood T cells in healthy people across ages. A single record per CDR3 protein comes from TCRdb applying MiXCR to the 5' RACE reads. Of around 1.5 million distinct CDR3 sequences listed, 42% are singletons. Source material: blood. The receptor source for this set is a young woman in good health. Each CDR3 is given with its conserved first and last residue. D genes are given only for firm matches.

j_call: TRBJ2-5; d_call: -; v_call: TRBV7-6; cdr3_aa: CASSLNSRLDETQYF
j_call: TRBJ1-5; d_call: -; v_call: TRBV27; cdr3_aa: CASSADGINQPQHF
j_call: TRBJ1-1; d_call: -; v_call: TRBV12-3/TRBV12-4; cdr3_aa: CASSFFKSEAFF
j_call: TRBJ2-7; d_call: -; v_call: TRBV7-9; cdr3_aa: CASSLRAAGLYEQYF
j_call: TRBJ2-1; d_call: -; v_call: TRBV10-3; cdr3_aa: CATEGPLPNEQFF
j_call: TRBJ2-7; d_call: -; v_call: TRBV12-5; cdr3_aa: CASGNRASSYEQYF
j_call: TRBJ1-5; d_call: -; v_call: TRBV12-3/TRBV12-4; cdr3_aa: CASSFRAGNMPQHF
j_call: TRBJ2-2; d_call: -; v_call: TRBV6-5; cdr3_aa: CASRRGLNTGELFF
j_call: TRBJ2-5; d_call: TRBD1; v_call: TRBV12-3/TRBV12-4; cdr3_aa: CASRNRGAGETQYF
j_call: TRBJ1-1; d_call: -; v_call: TRBV2; cdr3_aa: CASSDYLYGTEAFF
j_call: TRBJ2-1; d_call: TRBD1; v_call: TRBV10-3; cdr3_aa: CAISEFQDRRLSYNEQFF
j_call: TRBJ2-1; d_call: TRBD2; v_call: TRBV7-9; cdr3_aa: CASTYIAGDPFF
j_call: TRBJ1-4; d_call: TRBD1; v_call: TRBV2; cdr3_aa: CASSGQGNNEKLFF
j_call: TRBJ2-1; d_call: -; v_call: TRBV21-1; cdr3_aa: CASVGPTSYNEQFF
j_call: TRBJ2-1; d_call: -; v_call: TRBV2; cdr3_aa: CASRGAQSPRFF
j_call: TRBJ1-5; d_call: TRBD1; v_call: TRBV4-1; cdr3_aa: CASSQIFYRDRGNQPQHF
j_call: -; d_call: -; v_call: TRBV12-3/TRBV12-4; cdr3_aa: CASSHSGGGYEQYF
j_call: -; d_call: -; v_call: TRBV29-1; cdr3_aa: CSIGAGPYEQYF
j_call: TRBJ2-7; d_call: TRBD2; v_call: TRBV13; cdr3_aa: CASSSLWSGRKEAQYF
j_call: -; d_call: TRBD1; v_call: TRBV18; cdr3_aa: CASSAPRTGYNEQYF
j_call: TRBJ1-1; d_call: -; v_call: TRBV12-3/TRBV12-4; cdr3_aa: CASRRTDTEAFF
j_call: TRBJ2-3; d_call: -; v_call: TRBV29-1; cdr3_aa: CSVEEVPDTQYF
j_call: TRBJ2-1; d_call: TRBD2; v_call: TRBV6-2/TRBV6-3; cdr3_aa: CASSSPSGRGRAYNEQFF
j_call: TRBJ2-5; d_call: TRBD2; v_call: TRBV7-2; cdr3_aa: CASSLPFKREVGETQYF
j_call: TRBJ2-4; d_call: -; v_call: TRBV29-1; cdr3_aa: CSVGGGQKNIQYF
j_call: TRBJ1-2; d_call: TRBD1; v_call: TRBV27; cdr3_aa: CASNKNGQANYGYTF
j_call: TRBJ1-2; d_call: TRBD1; v_call: TRBV2; cdr3_aa: CASSEALPGQSYGYTF
j_call: TRBJ2-1; d_call: -; v_call: TRBV4-1; cdr3_aa: CAGSQEKRSRGNEQFF
j_call: TRBJ1-4; d_call: TRBD1; v_call: TRBV30; cdr3_aa: CAWSDGRGHEKLFF
j_call: TRBJ2-1; d_call: -; v_call: TRBV10-1; cdr3_aa: CASATAFQDEQFF
j_call: TRBJ2-5; d_call: TRBD2; v_call: TRBV2; cdr3_aa: CASHYSGGRQETQYF
j_call: TRBJ2-4; d_call: -; v_call: TRBV20-1; cdr3_aa: CSARDTLGDIQYF
j_call: TRBJ1-6; d_call: -; v_call: TRBV7-8; cdr3_aa: CASRFLRQDHNSPLHF
j_call: TRBJ2-2; d_call: TRBD2; v_call: TRBV7-8; cdr3_aa: CASSLASGSGGELFF
j_call: -; d_call: TRBD1; v_call: TRBV5-6; cdr3_aa: CASGWDRGHEQYF
j_call: TRBJ2-7; d_call: -; v_call: TRBV10-3; cdr3_aa: CAISAAGLSSYEQYF
j_call: TRBJ2-5; d_call: -; v_call: TRBV25-1; cdr3_aa: CASSDGRLQEILYF
j_call: TRBJ2-1; d_call: TRBD1; v_call: TRBV28; cdr3_aa: CASSRQGVYEQFF
j_call: TRBJ2-5; d_call: -; v_call: TRBV7-2; cdr3_aa: CASSLALVQETQYF
j_call: TRBJ1-4; d_call: -; v_call: TRBV7-2; cdr3_aa: CASSPDSLSEKLFF
j_call: TRBJ2-5; d_call: -; v_call: TRBV12-3/TRBV12-4; cdr3_aa: CASTPALQGTQYF
j_call: TRBJ1-2; d_call: -; v_call: TRBV2; cdr3_aa: CASSAQGHGYTF
j_call: TRBJ2-1; d_call: -; v_call: TRBV4-1; cdr3_aa: CASSQDWATLKSYNEQFF